This record looks at one T cell receptor beta chain sequence and its context. Its antigen is not known. 5'RACE template switching with UMIs produced the TCR beta cDNA. TCRdb reprocessed the 5' RACE reads and stores each CDR3 protein as one record, lacking DNA. Recorded for this sample: about 190,000 distinct CDR3 sequences. The data originate from a study of T cells expressing NK-cell markers. Study at large: Underlying the TCR beta repertoires were sorted CD3+CD56+NKG2C+, CD3+CD56+NKG2C- and CD3+CD56-NKG2C+ T cells. Broader study findings: In several donors, dominant clonotypes made up about 28.3-65% of CD3+CD56-NKG2C+ cells.

The germline V gene encodes CDR1 SGHRS and CDR2 YFSETQ. CDR3 length equals 17 residues. Sequencing used blood T cells: a sorted CD56 or NKG2C T cell subset, CD4+ or CD8+ T cells, or bulk PBMC T cells (not recorded which). The source is a man aged 18 to 70 in good health. V and J are TRBV5-1 and TRBJ2-1; TCRdb's D call, TRBD1, is unchecked because there is no DNA. The CDR3 loop reads CASSKEVTASGHNEQFF.